The 24 T cell receptor beta chains given below trace back to one sample, sequenced in a study of shared clonotypes between healthy human individuals. Data came from immunoSEQ multiplex PCR; TCRdb stores just in-frame clones and leaves some out. The data hold about 2.4 million clones, with 93% observed a single time. Sequencing was carried out using naive CD4+ T cells from PBMCs. As for subset: CD45RA+ positively selected. The receptors shown here come from a man aged 18 to 35 in good health. Some clones in this sample may be carry-over from other donors' samples.

V and J are TRBV7-2 and TRBJ2-3, with 13 positions matching TRBD2. CDR1 SGHTA and CDR2 FQGNSA come from the germline V gene. This CDR3 has 16 residues. V shed 6 bases, J shed 3 bases, and the junction held 6 bases outside the gene matches. As DNA, the CDR3 is TGTGCCAGCAGAAAAGGACTAGCGGGAGTTACAGATACGCAGTATTTT. Amino acids: CASRKGLAGVTDTQYF.

J is TRBJ2-5 and V is TRBV10-3; TRBD1 agrees at 10 bases. With V trimmed by 9 bases and J by 4 bases, 8 bases remained unmatched. The CDR3 covers 14 residues. Looked up from germline, CDR1 is ENHRY and CDR2 is SYGVKD. CDR3 sequence: CAIGDRGSPETQYF. The CDR3 nucleotides are TGTGCCATAGGGGACAGGGGATCTCCAGAGACCCAGTACTTC.

The chain carries TRBV27 and TRBJ2-7; weak D call: TRBD1 (6 bases). The CDR3 spans 16 residues. V shed 2 bases and J shed 0 bases, with 14 bases lying between them. CDR1 MNHEY and CDR2 SMNVEV come from the germline V gene (reference sequence). The CDR3 sequence: CASSLRGGSVSYEQYF. In DNA form, the CDR3 reads TGTGCCAGCAGTTTACGAGGGGGATCAGTCTCCTACGAGCAGTACTTC.

The chain combines TRBV28 with TRBJ2-2; D uncertain. Germline CDR1 and CDR2: MDHEN and SYDVKM. The V and J ends lost 6 bases and 0 bases respectively, with 5 bases between them. The CDR3 consists of 13 residues. The CDR3, as DNA: TGTGCCAGCAGACGATCGAACACCGGGGAGCTGTTTTTT. Amino acids: CASRRSNTGELFF.

Regarding this clone: One junction end does not reproduce the germline sequence, and a read error may be involved. This chain uses TRBV11-3 with TRBJ1-2; weak D call: TRBD1 (5 bases). CDR3 length: 14 amino acids. CDR1 and CDR2 from the germline V gene are SGHNT and YENEEA. As DNA, the CDR3 is TGTGCCAGCAGCTTAGGGGGGACGACAGATCGACCACACTTC. Residues: CASSLGGTTDRPHF.

The V gene is TRBV5-1, the J gene TRBJ2-7; no firm D call. Deletions cut 0 bases from V and 6 bases from J, with 10 bases between. Germline assignment: CDR1 SGHRS and CDR2 YFSETQ. The CDR3 length is 13 residues. CDR3 amino acids: CASSLGPTAEQYF. CDR3 nucleotide sequence: TGCGCCAGCAGCTTGGGGCCTACAGCCGAGCAGTACTTC.

The DNA of the CDR3 is TGCGCCAGCAGAAGGGAACTCAATGAGCAGTTCTTC. Translated: CASRRELNEQFF. The chain recombines TRBV5-1 with TRBJ2-1; D is undetermined. The length of the CDR3 is 12 residues. Germline-derived CDR1 and CDR2 are SGHRS and YFSETQ. V was pared by 5 bases and J by 6 bases, with 9 bases between.

Regarding this clone: Other DNA sequences in the sample encode the same CDR3. The rearrangement joins TRBV5-1 to TRBJ2-1; perhaps TRBD2 as D (5 bases). The V gene's germline CDR1 is SGHRS and CDR2 YFSETQ. Trimming cost V 2 bases and J 0 bases, with 6 bases left between them. This CDR3 has 14 residues. The CDR3 reads CASSFGSSYNEQFF. The CDR3 bases are TGCGCCAGCAGCTTTGGGAGCTCCTACAATGAGCAGTTCTTC. Combining the CDR3 with reference TRBV5-1 and TRBJ2-1 gives the whole variable domain KAGVTQTPRYLIKTRGQQVTLSCSPISGHRSVSWYQQTPGQGLQFLFEYFSETQRNKGNFPGRFSGRQFSNSRSEMNVSTLELGDSALYLCASSFGSSYNEQFFGPGTRLTVL.

About this clone: This sample also contains other DNA sequences that code for the same CDR3. The chain links TRBV20-1 to TRBJ2-7, with D unresolved. CDR1 and CDR2 from the germline V gene are DFQATT and SNEGSKA (reference sequence). The CDR3 contains 11 residues. V lost 4 bases and J 4 bases, leaving 8 bases between the germline ends. Written as DNA, the CDR3 is TGCAGTGCTACTAGTTCATACGAGCAGTACTTC. Its protein is CSATSSYEQYF.

Worth noting for this clone: The same CDR3 also results from other DNA sequences found in this sample. The chain has TRBV9 and TRBJ1-4, with D possibly matching TRBD1 (5 bases). The V gene lost 2 bases and the J gene lost 5 bases, with 7 bases spanning the gap. Per germline, CDR1 SGDLS and CDR2 YYNGEE. The CDR3 loop spans 13 amino acids. The CDR3 bases are TGTGCCAGCAGCGTGGGACCGAATGAAAAACTGTTTTTT. Amino acids: CASSVGPNEKLFF.

Note on this clone: This specimen includes other DNA sequences encoding the same CDR3. The V gene is TRBV28, the J gene TRBJ2-6, with 9 nucleotides matching TRBD1. Germline V gene sequence: CDR1 MDHEN, CDR2 SYDVKM. Unmatched junction bases numbered 4, after V lost 4 bases and J lost 0 bases. The CDR3 runs 17 residues. This chain's CDR3 is CASSSGQGLSGANVLTF. Here the CDR3 DNA reads TGTGCCAGCAGTTCGGGACAGGGCCTCTCTGGGGCCAACGTCCTGACTTTC.

V gene TRBV7-2 combines with J gene TRBJ2-1; 10 bases are shared with TRBD1. Germline CDR1 is SGHTA and CDR2 is FQGNSA. The CDR3 loop spans 15 amino acids. Germline trimming cut 6 bases from V and 5 bases from J; bases unmatched to any gene: 7. The CDR3 loop is CASRGPGQGNNEQFF. CDR3 sequence (DNA): TGTGCCAGCAGGGGCCCGGGACAGGGGAACAATGAGCAGTTCTTC.

This clone is a singleton in its sample. The chain joins TRBV18 to TRBJ2-4; maybe TRBD2 (6 bases). The CDR3 is 15 amino acids. Per the germline V gene, CDR1 is KGHSH and CDR2 is LQKENI. V was pared by 0 bases and J by 9 bases, with 15 bases between. In nucleotides, the CDR3 is TGTGCCAGCTCACCACCGGAGGGGCTGCGCTTCATTCAGTACTTC. This codes for CASSPPEGLRFIQYF.

This clone appeared a single time. V usage is TRBV6-5 and J usage is TRBJ1-2; D remains ambiguous. This CDR3 region has 12 residues. Trimming took off 7 bases at V and 8 bases at J, with 14 bases between the two ends. Germline V gene sequence: CDR1 MNHEY, CDR2 SVGAGI. Here the CDR3 DNA reads TGTGCCAGCACCAGACAAGGCGGAGGCTACACCTTC. Residues: CASTRQGGGYTF.

The rearrangement links TRBV5-4 to TRBJ2-1; D unclear. Trimming took 2 bases from V and 9 from J, leaving 15 bases between them. CDR1 is SGHNT and CDR2 is YYREEE in the germline V gene (reference sequence). The CDR3 covers 14 residues. In DNA, the CDR3 is TGTGCCAGCAGCTTATGGCAGACCTTCGGTGAGCAGTTCTTC. Translation: CASSLWQTFGEQFF.

The rearrangement links TRBV28 to TRBJ1-1, with no clear D. Trimming cost V 9 bases and J 4 bases, with 12 bases left between them. CDR1 and CDR2 from the germline V gene are MDHEN and SYDVKM. There are 12 residues in the CDR3. The CDR3, as DNA: TGTGCCAGTGGCGGCCGGGTCACTGAAGCTTTCTTT. Encoded protein: CASGGRVTEAFF.

This chain connects TRBV19 to TRBJ1-2; D is perhaps TRBD1 (5 bases). The V gene's germline CDR1 is LNHDA and CDR2 SQIVND (reference sequence). The length of the CDR3 is 12 residues. Between the trimmed V and J ends, which lost 6 bases and 4 bases, there was a span of 9 bases. The CDR3 nucleotides read TGTGCCAGTAGGACGGGGACCTATGGCTACACCTTC. It is translated as CASRTGTYGYTF.

The genes are TRBV6-5 and TRBJ1-2; D uncertain. The CDR3 runs 15 residues. Trimming shortened V by 5 bases and J by 2 bases, and 15 bases separated the two germline ends. Germline V gives CDR1 MNHEY, CDR2 SVGAGI. CDR3 loop: CASSPAMPGNYGYTF. CDR3 DNA: TGTGCCAGCAGTCCGGCAATGCCGGGCAACTATGGCTACACCTTC.

The chain is built from TRBV28 and TRBJ2-7; the D call may be TRBD1 or TRBD2 (5 bases each). The CDR3 extends over 16 amino acids. Germline assignment: CDR1 MDHEN and CDR2 SYDVKM. V was cut by 3 bases and J by 0 bases, with 15 bases left in between. The CDR3 protein is CASSLFVWGSSYEQYF. CDR3 nucleotides: TGTGCCAGCAGTTTGTTTGTATGGGGGAGCTCCTACGAGCAGTACTTC. Complete variable domain (other parts from reference TRBV28 and TRBJ2-7): DVKVTQSSRYLVKRTGEKVFLECVQDMDHENMFWYRQDPGLGLRLIYFSYDVKMKEKGDIPEGYSVSREKKERFSLILESASTNQTSMYLCASSLFVWGSSYEQYFGPGTRLTVT.

This clone appeared once. The genes are TRBV27 and TRBJ2-6, with 7 bases aligning to TRBD1. The CDR3 spans 14 residues. V shed 4 bases and J 9 bases; nucleotides not matched to a gene: 6. Germline-derived CDR1 and CDR2 are MNHEY and SMNVEV (reference sequence). The DNA for the CDR3 is TGTGCCAGCAGTTCCAACAGGGGAGTCAACGTCCTGACTTTC. This gives the protein CASSSNRGVNVLTF.

The V gene is TRBV4-1, the J gene TRBJ2-7; D not resolved. Trimming took off 2 bases at V and 0 bases at J, with 14 bases between the two ends. The CDR3 has 16 amino acids. Per the germline V gene, CDR1 is MGHRA and CDR2 is YSYEKL. CDR3 loop: CASSQSFVDISYEQYF. In nucleotides, the CDR3 is TGCGCCAGCAGCCAATCCTTTGTAGACATCTCCTACGAGCAGTACTTC.

This chain connects TRBV6-1 to TRBJ2-5; D might be TRBD2 (5 bases). The CDR3 spans 15 residues. V was trimmed by 10 bases and J by 5 bases, leaving 23 bases between them. Germline CDR1 and CDR2: MNHNS and SASEGT. CDR3 region: CATRSPGTRWETQYF. The CDR3 nucleotides are TGTGCCACTCGTAGCCCGGGAACACGGTGGGAGACCCAGTACTTC.

This clone was seen a single time. CDR3 amino acids: CASSSQEQGDEKLFF. The CDR3 DNA sequence: TGCGCCAGCAGCTCTCAAGAACAGGGAGACGAAAAACTGTTTTTT. The chain links TRBV5-1 to TRBJ1-4; D may be TRBD1 (6 bases). Germline V lookup: CDR1 SGHRS, CDR2 YFSETQ. V shed 3 bases and J shed 8 bases, with 17 bases lying between them. The CDR3 sequence is 15 residues long. Filled out from reference TRBV5-1 and TRBJ1-4, the complete variable domain reads KAGVTQTPRYLIKTRGQQVTLSCSPISGHRSVSWYQQTPGQGLQFLFEYFSETQRNKGNFPGRFSGRQFSNSRSEMNVSTLELGDSALYLCASSSQEQGDEKLFFGSGTQLSVL.

The rearrangement links TRBV28 to TRBJ1-1, with D unclear. The germline V and J ends were trimmed by 6 bases and 0 bases, with 11 bases remaining between them. The germline CDR1 and CDR2 sequences are MDHEN and SYDVKM. CDR3 size: 14 residues. CDR3 DNA: TGTGCCAGCAGCCGGGCACACTTGAACACTGAAGCTTTCTTT. Translation: CASSRAHLNTEAFF.